Following are 18 T cell receptor beta chains from one sample sequenced in a study of early T cells in non-severe SARS-CoV-2 infection. TCRdb reanalysed the 5' RACE reads using MiXCR and keeps one entry per CDR3 protein. The data hold approximately 70,000 distinct CDR3 sequences, with 12% observed a single time. Source material: whole blood. The source of these receptors is an adult who was a healthcare worker with PCR-confirmed SARS-CoV-2 infection or an uninfected control (not recorded which).

With regard to this clonotype: At one boundary the junction diverges from the germline segment, which might be a read error. The rearrangement links TRBV6-1 to TRBJ1-1; TRBD1 matches at 7 bases. From germline, CDR1 is MNHNS and CDR2 SASEGT. The CDR3 is 11 amino acids. The CDR3 nucleotides read TGTGTCAGCAGTGGGGACAGCCAAGCTTTCTTT. Its translation is CVSSGDSQAFF.

The rearrangement joins TRBV3-1 to TRBJ1-4; D perhaps matches TRBD1 (5 bases). This CDR3 comprises 14 residues. Germline V gene sequence: CDR1 LGHDT, CDR2 YNNKEL (reference sequence). Trimming removed 3 bases at V and 2 bases at J, with 7 bases between. CDR3 amino acids: CASSHGATNEKLFF. DNA of the CDR3: TGTGCCAGCAGCCACGGGGCCACTAATGAAAAACTGTTTTTT.

About this clonotype: A single base separates this from a much larger clone, so it may be a read error. V gene TRBV27 combines with J gene TRBJ2-4, with D perhaps TRBD2 (6 bases). The V end lost 4 bases, the J end lost 2 bases, and 15 bases lay between the germline ends. CDR3 length: 16 amino acids. Per germline, CDR1 MNHEY and CDR2 SMNVEV (reference sequence). The CDR3 region is CASSSNWEVTKNIQYF. The CDR3 DNA reads as TGTGCCAGCAGTTCGAACTGGGAGGTGACCAAAAACATTCAGTACTTC.

This clonotype was found many times. The CDR3 region is CASRGLADPTDTQYF. The CDR3 nucleotides read TGTGCCAGCCGGGGACTAGCGGATCCTACAGATACGCAGTATTTT. The rearrangement uses TRBV6-1 and TRBJ2-3; 11 bases align to TRBD2. Unmatched junction bases numbered 7, after V lost 8 bases and J lost 3 bases. Per the germline V gene, CDR1 is MNHNS and CDR2 is SASEGT. The CDR3 covers 15 residues.

This clonotype occurred a few times. This chain links TRBV7-9 with TRBJ2-1; TRBD2 aligns across 7 bases. The CDR3 covers 16 residues. The germline CDR1 and CDR2 sequences are SEHNR and FQNEAQ (reference sequence). The junction had 10 bases not matched to a gene; V was cut back by 2 bases and J by 6 bases. The CDR3 nucleotides are TGTGCCAGCAGCTTACAAAAGCGGGGTTTAGGCAATGAGCAGTTCTTC. Translating it yields CASSLQKRGLGNEQFF.

The chain uses TRBV6-6 and TRBJ1-1; D remains ambiguous. This CDR3 comprises 15 residues. Germline lookup yields CDR1 MNHNY and CDR2 SVGAGI (reference sequence). Trimming pared 4 bases from V and 2 bases from J, leaving 14 bases between. The CDR3 region is CASSLLFGDNTEAFF. CDR3 coding DNA: TGTGCCAGCAGTTTATTGTTTGGCGATAACACTGAAGCTTTCTTT.

This clonotype was detected a few times. The V and J genes are TRBV10-3 and TRBJ1-2, with D unresolved. Germline V gene sequence: CDR1 ENHRY, CDR2 SYGVKD. The V end was cut by 4 bases, the J end by 8 bases, with 8 bases between. The CDR3 loop spans 11 amino acids. DNA for the CDR3: TGTGCCATCAGTGGGGTGACCGGCTACACCTTC. It codes for CAISGVTGYTF.

This clonotype occurred a few times. The V and J genes are TRBV5-1 and TRBJ2-7; 13 bases map to TRBD2. CDR1 SGHRS and CDR2 YFSETQ come from the germline V gene. Trimming removed 4 bases from V and 2 bases from J; junction bases left unmatched: 6. The CDR3 runs to 16 residues. The CDR3: CASSHTLAGGAYEQYF. The CDR3 nucleotides read TGCGCCAGCAGCCACACACTAGCGGGAGGGGCCTACGAGCAGTACTTC.

The chain uses TRBV3-1 and TRBJ2-7; 13 bases map to TRBD2. The V gene's germline CDR1 is LGHDT and CDR2 YNNKEL (reference sequence). Unmatched junction bases numbered 10, after V lost 5 bases and J lost 3 bases. The CDR3 length is 17 residues. The DNA of the CDR3 is TGTGCCAGCAGCATGACTAGCGGGGGGACTCGGAGCTACGAGCAGTACTTC. Translated, it gives CASSMTSGGTRSYEQYF.

This clonotype was counted ten times or more. This sequence joins TRBV5-5 and TRBJ2-1, with a weak D call TRBD2 (6 bases). Germline V gene lookup returns CDR1 SGHKS and CDR2 YYEKEE (reference sequence). The CDR3 extends over 13 amino acids. V was cut by 4 bases and J by 13 bases, with 18 bases left in between. The CDR3 is CASSLPGVGIQFF. The CDR3 coding sequence is TGTGCCAGCAGCCTACCGGGGGTAGGGATTCAGTTCTTC. Complete variable domain (other parts from reference TRBV5-5 and TRBJ2-1): DAGVTQSPTHLIKTRGQQVTLRCSPISGHKSVSWYQQVLGQGPQFIFQYYEKEERGRGNFPDRFSARQFPNYSSELNVNALLLGDSALYLCASSLPGVGIQFFGPGTRLTVL.

This clonotype showed up many times. This sequence joins TRBV7-3 and TRBJ2-1, with a weak D call TRBD2 (6 bases). V lost 2 bases and J lost 7, with 12 bases in between. Germline CDR1 reads SGHTA; CDR2 reads FQGTGA. The CDR3 extends over 14 amino acids. CDR3 sequence: CASSLWGVRNEQFF. The CDR3 nucleotides read TGTGCCAGCAGCTTATGGGGGGTCAGGAATGAGCAGTTCTTC. The whole variable domain, filled in from reference TRBV7-3 and TRBJ2-1, reads GAGVSQTPSNKVTEKGKYVELRCDPISGHTALYWYRQSLGQGPEFLIYFQGTGAADDSGLPNDRFFAVRPEGSVSTLKIQRTERGDSAVYLCASSLWGVRNEQFFGPGTRLTVL.

This clonotype was observed a handful of times. The CDR3 sequence is CAIRGTENTEAFF. Written as DNA, the CDR3 is TGTGCCATCAGGGGGACTGAGAACACTGAAGCTTTCTTT. The chain combines TRBV10-3 with TRBJ1-1, with TRBD1 as a possible D gene (5 bases). Germline V gives CDR1 ENHRY, CDR2 SYGVKD. This CDR3 has 13 amino acids. Trimming shortened V by 6 bases and J by 1 base, and 9 bases separated the two germline ends.

This clonotype was seen at least ten times. The DNA of the CDR3 is TGTGCCAGCAGCCCCGACGGGGTTGGAAACATTCAGTACTTC. Residues: CASSPDGVGNIQYF. The rearrangement links TRBV11-3 to TRBJ2-4; possibly TRBD2 for D (5 bases). Germline CDR1 and CDR2: SGHNT and YENEEA. V lost 5 bases and J lost 6, with 14 bases in between. The CDR3 length is 14 residues.

V usage is TRBV29-1 and J usage is TRBJ2-7; maybe TRBD1 (6 bases). Trimming took off 6 bases at V and 0 bases at J, with 15 bases between the two ends. This CDR3 is built from 14 residues. Per germline, CDR1 SQVTM and CDR2 ANQGSEA. The CDR3 reads CSVALRGSSYEQYF. CDR3 sequence (DNA): TGCAGCGTCGCTCTCAGGGGTAGCTCCTACGAGCAGTACTTC.

This clonotype was counted many times. The V call is TRBV2, the J call TRBJ2-2, with 8 bases matching TRBD1. The CDR3 runs to 15 residues. Germline V gene lookup returns CDR1 SNHLY and CDR2 FYNNEI. Germline trimming cut 1 base from V and 6 bases from J; bases unmatched to any gene: 4. The CDR3 reads CASSEVQGGSGELFF. As DNA, the CDR3 is TGTGCCAGCAGTGAAGTACAGGGGGGATCCGGGGAGCTGTTTTTT.

This clonotype has a handful of counts. This chain links TRBV6-2 or TRBV6-3 with TRBJ1-3, with D perhaps matching TRBD1 (6 bases). The CDR3 consists of 14 residues. Trimming removed 6 bases from V and 4 bases from J, with 13 bases in between. The V gene's germline CDR1 is MNHEY and CDR2 SVGEGT. CDR3 in DNA: TGTGCCAGCAGCCCCGGGACAACAGGAAACACCATATATTTT. Translation: CASSPGTTGNTIYF.

In its sample, this clonotype was seen many times. V is TRBV12-5 and J is TRBJ2-1; D is perhaps TRBD2 (6 bases). Trimming cost V 0 bases and J 9 bases, with 18 bases left between them. Per the germline V gene, CDR1 is LGHNT and CDR2 is FRNRAP. This CDR3 has 16 residues. As DNA, the CDR3 is TGTGCTAGTGGTTTGGTACATGGACTAAATTTGGTTGAGCAGTTCTTC. It codes for CASGLVHGLNLVEQFF.

This rearrangement joins TRBV19 to TRBJ2-6, with D hard to call. Germline values: CDR1 LNHDA, CDR2 SQIVND (reference sequence). V was clipped by 5 bases and J by 4 bases, with 9 bases between them. This CDR3 contains 14 residues. CDR3 DNA: TGTGCCAGTAGTGACCTACCGGGGGCCAACGTCCTGACTTTC. Residues: CASSDLPGANVLTF.